This T cell receptor (beta chain) was found in a study of OX40 agonist ivuxolimab in advanced cancers. Study-level information: An agonistic anti-OX40 (CD134) antibody, ivuxolimab, was used to treat the patients.

This CDR3 spans 15 amino acids. V lost 4 bases to trimming and J lost 4 bases; unmatched junction nucleotides: 6. CDR1 and CDR2 (germline): LGHNA, YNFKEQ. The protocol was immunoSEQ multiplex PCR, while the TCRdb copy is restricted to in-frame clones and leaves out a portion. The data show tens of thousands of clones, with around 87% seen just once and around 4% held by the top ten. This material consisted of CD4+ or CD8+ T cells sorted from blood, taken in a trial of the OX40 agonist ivuxolimab. This receptor was identified in an adult with an advanced solid tumor such as melanoma, head and neck, liver or kidney cancer. This chain joins TRBV4-2 and TRBJ1-5, with TRBD1 matching over 8 bases. The CDR3 DNA reads as TGTGCCAGCAGCCTTGAGGACAGGGTAAATCAGCCCCAGCATTTT. It is translated as CASSLEDRVNQPQHF.